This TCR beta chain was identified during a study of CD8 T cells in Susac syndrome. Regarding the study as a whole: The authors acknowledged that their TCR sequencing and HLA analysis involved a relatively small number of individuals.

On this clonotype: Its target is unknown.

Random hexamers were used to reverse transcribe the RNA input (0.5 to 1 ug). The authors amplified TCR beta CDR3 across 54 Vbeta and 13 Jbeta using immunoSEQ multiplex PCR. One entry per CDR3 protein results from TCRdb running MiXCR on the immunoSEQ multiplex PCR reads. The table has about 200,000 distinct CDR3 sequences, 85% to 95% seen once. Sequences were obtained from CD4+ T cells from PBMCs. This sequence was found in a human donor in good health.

Here the CDR3 DNA reads TGCGCCAGCAGCCCCATGGAGGGGGCAGGCAGGTCACCCCTCCACTTT. It codes for CASSPMEGAGRSPLHF. V is TRBV5-1 and J is TRBJ1-6; TRBD1 matches at 7 bases. Germline V lookup: CDR1 SGHRS, CDR2 YFSETQ. The V segment lost 4 bases and the J segment 10 bases; nucleotides outside the gene matches: 14. CDR3 length: 16 residues.